The entry below gives a single T cell receptor beta chain sequence along with its context. The data were taken from a study of monozygotic twins with inflammatory bowel disease. CDR3 size: 14 residues. The germline CDR1 and CDR2 sequences are LGHDT and YNNKEL (reference sequence). cDNA was made in eight separate reactions per sample. A template switching step added UMIs, each with a 6-nucleotide sample barcode. Reanalyzing the 5' RACE reads, TCRdb keeps one entry per CDR3 protein, without DNA. The table lists around 210,000 distinct CDR3 sequences. No T cells were sorted before total RNA was taken from whole blood.

The gene calls are TRBV3-1 and TRBJ2-2; TCRdb's D call of TRBD1 is untestable without DNA. This clonotype originated in a human donor with ulcerative colitis or Crohn's disease, or a healthy co-twin of an affected twin (not recorded which). The material sequenced was blood. CDR3 protein: CASSAGTGTGELFF.